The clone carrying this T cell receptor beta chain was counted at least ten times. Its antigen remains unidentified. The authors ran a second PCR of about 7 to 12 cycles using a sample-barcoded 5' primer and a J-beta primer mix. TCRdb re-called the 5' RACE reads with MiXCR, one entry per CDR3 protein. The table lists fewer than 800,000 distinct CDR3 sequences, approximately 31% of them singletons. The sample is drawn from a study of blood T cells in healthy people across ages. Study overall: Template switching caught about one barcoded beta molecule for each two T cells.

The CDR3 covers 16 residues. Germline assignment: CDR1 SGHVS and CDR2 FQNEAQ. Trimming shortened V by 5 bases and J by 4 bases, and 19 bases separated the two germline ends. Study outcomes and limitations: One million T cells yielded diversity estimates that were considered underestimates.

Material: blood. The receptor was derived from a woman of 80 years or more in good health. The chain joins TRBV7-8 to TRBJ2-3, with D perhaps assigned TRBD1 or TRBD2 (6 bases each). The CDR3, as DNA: TGTGCCAGCAGCCTTCTGACGGGGGCGGTTGCAGATACGCAGTATTTT. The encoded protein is CASSLLTGAVADTQYF. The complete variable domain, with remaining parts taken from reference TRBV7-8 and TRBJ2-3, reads GAGVSQSPRYKVAKRGQDVALRCDPISGHVSLFWYQQALGQGPEFLTYFQNEAQLDKSGLPSDRFFAERPEGSVSTLKIQRTQQEDSAVYLCASSLLTGAVADTQYFGPGTRLTVL.